Listed below are T cell receptor beta chains from one sample, sequenced in a study of beta chain features in type 1 diabetes. The table came from immunoSEQ multiplex PCR; TCRdb's copy has only in-frame clones and leaves some out. The sample lists 900,000 or so clones; roughly 15% were seen once. The sequenced material came from naive CD4+ T cells from blood. The source of these receptors is a woman between 18 and 29 years old in good health. Both conserved end residues are part of each CDR3. D genes are given only for firm matches. Not every row has a clone size; where given, it reads once, few, many or a size class.

v_gene	abundance	len	d_gene	j_gene	CDR3nt	CDR3aa
TRBV5-4	-	16	TRBD2	TRBJ2-1	TGTGCCAGCAGCATTCGCGGACTAGCGACCTACAATGAGCAGTTCTTC	CASSIRGLATYNEQFF
TRBV18	few	16	TRBD2	TRBJ2-1	TGTGCCAGCTCACCACCGGGGACTAGCGGAGACAATGAGCAGTTCTTC	CASSPPGTSGDNEQFF
TRBV5-4	few	15	-	TRBJ1-2	TGTGCCAGCAGCTTGGAACAAAGGGGTCGGGGTGGCTACACCTTC	CASSLEQRGRGGYTF
TRBV12-5	few	11	-	TRBJ2-5	TGTGCTAGTTCCAAGGGAGAGACCCAGTACTTC	CASSKGETQYF
TRBV18	-	15	-	TRBJ2-3	TGTGCCAGCTCACCAGGGACAGTCTCACCGGGGGCGCAGTATTTT	CASSPGTVSPGAQYF
TRBV11-2	-	16	-	TRBJ2-3	TGTGCCAGCAGCCAAGGAATAGGCGCAGACACAGATACGCAGTATTTT	CASSQGIGADTDTQYF
TRBV27	few	18	-	TRBJ2-2	TGTGCCAGCAGTTTAAAACCCCTTCCGCTCTCAGACACCGGGGAGCTGTTTTTT	CASSLKPLPLSDTGELFF
TRBV28	-	14	-	TRBJ1-3	TGTGCCAGCAGTACGTCCGGACTAGCGAGCGCCATATATTTT	CASSTSGLASAIYF
TRBV2	few	10	-	TRBJ2-7	TGTGCCAGCAGCGGCTACGAGCAGTACTTC	CASSGYEQYF
TRBV28	-	11	-	TRBJ1-2	TGTGCCACTGAAGGGGTTTATGGCTACACCTTC	CATEGVYGYTF
TRBV5-1	few	14	TRBD1	TRBJ2-5	TGCGCCAGCAGCCACGACAGGGGGGGAGAGACCCAGTACTTC	CASSHDRGGETQYF
TRBV5-1	few	16	TRBD2	TRBJ2-7	TGCGCCAGCAGCTACACTAGCGGGACGACTCCCTACGAGCAGTACTTC	CASSYTSGTTPYEQYF
TRBV7-2	few	16	-	TRBJ2-2	TGTGCCAGCAGCTCTCGGGGGGCGGGTAACACCGGGGAGCTGTTTTTT	CASSSRGAGNTGELFF
TRBV5-1	-	16	-	TRBJ2-1	TGCGCCAGCAGCTTGGCCTTTGGTAGCTCCTACAATGAGCAGTTCTTC	CASSLAFGSSYNEQFF
TRBV7-2	-	15	TRBD2	TRBJ2-4	TGTGCCAGCAGCCCCCGGGGACTAGCGGAGTCCGTTCAGTACTTC	CASSPRGLAESVQYF